The rows below give T cell receptor beta chains drawn from one sample of a study of CD8 T cells in ankylosing spondylitis. TCRdb processed the 5' RACE reads anew with MiXCR; each CDR3 protein has one entry. The data show approximately 350,000 distinct CDR3 sequences, with about 15% seen just once and approximately 0.99% held by the top ten. The specimen was blood, either unsorted or a sorted T cell fraction (not recorded which). These receptors were obtained from a male donor with ankylosing spondylitis or in good health (not recorded which). The CDR3 runs from the conserved cysteine through the conserved F or W. A D gene is named only where the DNA matches it firmly. Clone size is stated in some rows and not others, as once, few, many or a class when expanded.

v_call	j_call	d_call	clone_size	cdr3_aa	cdr3_nt
TRBV6-5	TRBJ2-2	TRBD1	.	CASSSPRQGYTGELFF	TGTGCCAGCAGTTCCCCTCGACAGGGGTACACCGGGGAGCTGTTTTTT
TRBV15	TRBJ2-1	.	.	CATSRGRDPYNEQFF	TGTGCCACCAGCAGAGGCCGGGACCCGTACAATGAGCAGTTCTTC
TRBV21-1	TRBJ2-7	.	.	CASSRGGQARVDEQYF	TGTGCCAGCAGCAGGGGGGGACAGGCTCGGGTCGACGAGCAGTACTTC
TRBV6-1	TRBJ2-3	TRBD2	few	CASTLTGTKTTDTQYF	TGTGCCAGCACCCTGACCGGGACTAAGACCACAGATACGCAGTATTTT
TRBV4-1	TRBJ2-2	.	few	CASSLQTNSGELFF	TGCGCCAGCAGCCTTCAGACCAACTCCGGGGAGCTGTTTTTT
TRBV3-1	TRBJ2-2	TRBD2	.	CASSQFLAGAAGELFF	TGTGCCAGCAGCCAATTTCTAGCGGGAGCGGCCGGGGAGCTGTTTTTT
TRBV4-2	TRBJ2-3	.	.	CASSPVMGLTDTQYF	TGTGCCAGCAGCCCCGTGATGGGGCTGACAGATACGCAGTATTTT
TRBV12-3/TRBV12-4	TRBJ2-7	TRBD1	medium-sized	CASSPRTGAYEQYF	TGTGCCAGCAGTCCTCGGACAGGGGCCTACGAGCAGTACTTC
TRBV9	TRBJ1-3	.	.	CASSVDPGTGANTIYF	TGTGCCAGCAGCGTAGACCCTGGCACGGGGGCAAACACCATATATTTT
TRBV20-1	TRBJ1-4	TRBD1	.	CSAPDRGGEKLFF	TGCAGTGCTCCTGACAGGGGAGGCGAAAAACTGTTTTTT
TRBV12-3/TRBV12-4	TRBJ2-5	.	many	CASSLATGSGTQYF	TGTGCCAGCAGTTTAGCGACGGGGTCGGGGACCCAGTACTTC
TRBV7-9	TRBJ1-2	TRBD1	.	CASSLAGQEGALYGYTF	TGTGCCAGCAGCTTAGCCGGACAGGAGGGAGCCCTCTATGGCTACACCTTC
TRBV5-6	TRBJ2-7	.	few	CASSSDDRFLSYEQYF	TGTGCCAGCAGCTCGGACGACAGGTTTCTCTCCTACGAGCAGTACTTC
TRBV11-2	TRBJ2-1	TRBD2	few	CASSLDLSGGPSKQFF	TGTGCCAGCAGCTTAGATCTTAGCGGGGGGCCTAGCAAGCAGTTCTTC
TRBV3-1	TRBJ2-5	.	.	CARSQDEEGETQYF	TGTGCCAGGAGCCAAGATGAGGAGGGAGAGACCCAGTACTTC
TRBV3-1	TRBJ1-4	.	.	CASSHRGAANEKLFF	TGTGCCAGCAGTCATAGGGGGGCTGCTAATGAAAAACTGTTTTTT
TRBV11-2	TRBJ2-1	TRBD1	few	CASSFLAGGWTSYNEQFF	TGTGCCAGCAGCTTTCTCGCAGGGGGCTGGACCAGCTACAATGAGCAGTTCTTC
TRBV20-1	TRBJ1-1	.	.	CSASFQGIHTEAFF	TGCAGTGCTAGTTTCCAGGGGATTCACACTGAAGCTTTCTTT
TRBV14	TRBJ2-5	.	.	CASSQVRWGQETQYF	TGTGCCAGCAGCCAAGTCCGTTGGGGGCAAGAGACCCAGTACTTC
TRBV6-1	TRBJ2-1	.	few	CASTGAGYNEQFF	TGTGCCAGCACCGGGGCTGGTTACAATGAGCAGTTCTTC
TRBV12-3/TRBV12-4	TRBJ2-7	.	few	CASSLAHTNEQYF	TGTGCCAGCAGTTTAGCACATACAAACGAGCAGTACTTC
TRBV15	TRBJ2-7	TRBD2	.	CATSRGVASGDYEQYF	TGTGCCACCAGCAGAGGGGTGGCTAGCGGGGACTACGAGCAGTACTTC
TRBV20-1	TRBJ2-5	.	few	CSAREGRGARVTQYF	TGCAGTGCTAGAGAGGGTCGGGGGGCAAGAGTGACCCAGTACTTC
TRBV3-1	TRBJ1-1	TRBD1	.	CASSNRGPPEAFF	TGTGCCAGCAGCAACAGGGGGCCCCCTGAAGCTTTCTTT
TRBV12-3/TRBV12-4	TRBJ1-2	.	.	CASSFSNRYNYGYTF	TGTGCCAGCAGTTTTTCAAACCGATACAACTATGGCTACACCTTC
TRBV7-9	TRBJ1-1	.	.	CASSLGHGTAFF	TGTGCCAGCAGCTTAGGCCACGGGACGGCTTTCTTT
TRBV5-1	TRBJ2-1	TRBD2	many	CASSLAGAGYNEQFF	TGCGCCAGCAGCCTAGCGGGGGCAGGCTACAATGAGCAGTTCTTC
TRBV5-1	TRBJ2-1	.	.	CASSLTPAGEQFF	TGCGCCAGCAGTCTCACCCCCGCAGGTGAGCAGTTCTTC
TRBV12-3/TRBV12-4	TRBJ2-6	TRBD1	few	CASSLETGGSGANVLTF	TGTGCCAGCAGTCTCGAGACAGGGGGCTCTGGGGCCAACGTCCTGACTTTC
TRBV20-1	TRBJ2-1	.	.	CSASVGHPYNEQFF	TGCAGTGCTAGCGTGGGACATCCCTACAATGAGCAGTTCTTC
TRBV27	TRBJ1-2	.	.	CASSLSADLASHFYGYTF	TGTGCCAGCAGTTTATCAGCTGACCTGGCCTCCCACTTCTATGGCTACACCTTC
TRBV10-3	TRBJ2-1	TRBD1	few	CAISVSRQGPDNEQFF	TGTGCCATCAGTGTCAGCCGACAGGGGCCTGACAATGAGCAGTTCTTC
TRBV5-1	TRBJ2-3	TRBD2	.	CASSLSRLAGAADTQYF	TGCGCCAGCAGCCTCTCTCGGCTAGCGGGGGCGGCAGATACGCAGTATTTT
TRBV5-1	TRBJ2-3	.	many	CASSLGSSTSTDTQYF	TGCGCCAGCAGCTTGGGCTCTTCGACTAGCACAGATACGCAGTATTTT
TRBV9	TRBJ1-2	.	.	CASSDYGYGYTF	TGTGCCAGCAGCGACTATGGCTATGGCTACACCTTC
TRBV9	TRBJ2-3	.	.	CASGGGGQLSQYF	TGTGCCAGCGGAGGGGGGGGCCAGTTGTCGCAGTATTTT
TRBV3-1	TRBJ2-1	.	many	CASRGVNEQFF	TGTGCCAGCAGGGGGGTCAATGAGCAGTTCTTC
TRBV4-1	TRBJ2-2	TRBD2	few	CASSREGTNTGELFF	TGCGCCAGCAGTCGGGAGGGTACGAACACCGGGGAGCTGTTTTTT
TRBV30	TRBJ2-5	TRBD2	.	CAWNPGGSGGIGTQYF	TGTGCCTGGAACCCGGGAGGTAGCGGGGGTATCGGGACCCAGTACTTC
TRBV5-6	TRBJ2-1	TRBD2	.	CASSLEIRGQRGLDEQFF	TGTGCCAGCAGCTTGGAAATCCGTGGGCAGCGGGGGTTGGATGAGCAGTTCTTC
TRBV27	TRBJ2-3	TRBD2	few	CASSLYSGREGNTQYF	TGTGCCAGCAGTTTGTATAGCGGGAGGGAGGGAAATACGCAGTATTTT
TRBV3-1	TRBJ1-2	.	few	CASRALRGDGYTF	TGTGCCAGCAGGGCCCTCCGGGGGGATGGCTACACCTTC
TRBV4-1	TRBJ2-2	.	many	CASSLPVGELFF	TGCGCCAGCAGCCTCCCCGTCGGGGAGCTGTTTTTT
TRBV7-2	TRBJ2-7	TRBD1	.	CASSLTGAYYEQYF	TGTGCCAGCAGCTTGACAGGGGCCTATTACGAGCAGTACTTC
TRBV7-8	TRBJ1-2	TRBD1	many	CASSPSGRGTGYSYTF	TGTGCCAGCAGCCCAAGTGGACGGGGGACAGGATATAGCTACACCTTC
TRBV7-2	TRBJ2-7	.	.	CASSFRKAYEQYF	TGTGCCAGCAGCTTTAGAAAGGCCTACGAGCAGTACTTC
TRBV4-2	TRBJ2-1	.	few	CASSQDGIANYNEQFF	TGTGCCAGCAGCCAAGATGGCATAGCGAACTACAATGAGCAGTTCTTC
TRBV9	TRBJ2-1	TRBD1	.	CASSVATGGGLGSDEQFF	TGTGCCAGCAGCGTAGCGACAGGGGGAGGTCTGGGGTCTGATGAGCAGTTCTTC
TRBV6-2/TRBV6-3	TRBJ2-5	.	few	CASSYSGTIQETQYF	TGTGCCAGCAGTTACTCAGGCACCATCCAAGAGACCCAGTACTTC
TRBV3-1	TRBJ1-5	TRBD1	few	CASSQDGGQAGNQPQHF	TGTGCCAGCAGCCAAGATGGGGGACAGGCGGGCAATCAGCCCCAGCATTTT
TRBV16	TRBJ1-6	.	.	CASSQSGTNNSPLHF	TGTGCCAGCAGCCAATCCGGGACAAATAATTCACCCCTCCACTTT
TRBV29-1	TRBJ2-7	.	few	CSVESRSRGGEQYF	TGCAGCGTTGAGAGTCGGAGCCGGGGTGGCGAGCAGTACTTC
TRBV5-1	TRBJ2-3	.	.	CASSLLTRNTDTQYF	TGCGCCAGCAGCTTGTTAACTAGGAACACAGATACGCAGTATTTT